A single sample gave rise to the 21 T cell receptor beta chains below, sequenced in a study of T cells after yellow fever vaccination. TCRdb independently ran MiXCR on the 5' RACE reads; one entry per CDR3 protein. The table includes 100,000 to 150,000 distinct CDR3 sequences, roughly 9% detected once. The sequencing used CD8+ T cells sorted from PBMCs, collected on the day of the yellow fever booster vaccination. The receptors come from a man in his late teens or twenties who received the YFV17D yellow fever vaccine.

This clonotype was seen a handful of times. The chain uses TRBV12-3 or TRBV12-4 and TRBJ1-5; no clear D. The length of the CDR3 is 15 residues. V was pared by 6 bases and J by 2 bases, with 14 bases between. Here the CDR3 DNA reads TGTGCCAGCAGCCCTGAAGGGATGGGCAATCAGCCCCAGCATTTT. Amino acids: CASSPEGMGNQPQHF.

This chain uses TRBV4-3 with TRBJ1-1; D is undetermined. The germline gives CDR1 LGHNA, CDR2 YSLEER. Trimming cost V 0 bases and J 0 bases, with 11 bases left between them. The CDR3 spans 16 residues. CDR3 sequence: CASSQDPWQVNTEAFF. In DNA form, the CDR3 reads TGCGCCAGCAGCCAAGACCCATGGCAGGTGAACACTGAAGCTTTCTTT.

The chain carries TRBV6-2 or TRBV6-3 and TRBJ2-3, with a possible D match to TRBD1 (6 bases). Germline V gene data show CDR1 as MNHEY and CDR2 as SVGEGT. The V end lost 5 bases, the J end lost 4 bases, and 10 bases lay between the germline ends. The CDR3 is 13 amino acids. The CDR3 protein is CASSGQIPDTQYF. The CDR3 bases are TGTGCCAGCAGTGGACAGATACCAGATACGCAGTATTTT.

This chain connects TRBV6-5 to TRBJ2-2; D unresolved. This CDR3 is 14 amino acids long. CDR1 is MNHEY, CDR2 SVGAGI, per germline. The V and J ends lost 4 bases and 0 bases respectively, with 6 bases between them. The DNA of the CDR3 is TGTGCCAGCAGTTGGGTCGCGAACACCGGGGAGCTGTTTTTT. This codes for CASSWVANTGELFF.

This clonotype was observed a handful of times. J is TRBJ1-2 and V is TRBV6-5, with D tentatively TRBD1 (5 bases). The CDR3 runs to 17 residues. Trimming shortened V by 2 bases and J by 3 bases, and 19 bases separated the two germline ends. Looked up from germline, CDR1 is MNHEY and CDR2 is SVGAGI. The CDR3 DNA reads TGTGCCAGCAGTTACCGACCGGGACTCCTGCCGGACTATGGCTACACCTTC. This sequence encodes CASSYRPGLLPDYGYTF.

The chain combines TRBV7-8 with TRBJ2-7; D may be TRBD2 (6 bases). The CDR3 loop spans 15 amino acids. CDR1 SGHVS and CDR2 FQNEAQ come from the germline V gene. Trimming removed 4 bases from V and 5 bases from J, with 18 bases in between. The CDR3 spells CASSSHVRGGNEQYV. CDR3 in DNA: TGTGCCAGCAGCTCTCACGTGAGGGGCGGGAACGAGCAGTACGTC.

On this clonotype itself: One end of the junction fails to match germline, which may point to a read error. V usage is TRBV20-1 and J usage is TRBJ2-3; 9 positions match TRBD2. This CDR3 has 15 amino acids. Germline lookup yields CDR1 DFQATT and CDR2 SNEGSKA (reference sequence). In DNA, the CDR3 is TGCAGTGCTAGAGTGGGCGGGGGGGGACCGGATATGCAGTATTTT. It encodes CSARVGGGGPDMQYF.

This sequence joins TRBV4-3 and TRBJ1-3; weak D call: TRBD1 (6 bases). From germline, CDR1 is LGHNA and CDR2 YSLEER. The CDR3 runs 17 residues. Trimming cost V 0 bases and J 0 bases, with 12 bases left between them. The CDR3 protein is CASSQDGGGTSGNTIYF. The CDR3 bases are TGCGCCAGCAGCCAAGATGGGGGCGGCACCTCTGGAAACACCATATATTTT.

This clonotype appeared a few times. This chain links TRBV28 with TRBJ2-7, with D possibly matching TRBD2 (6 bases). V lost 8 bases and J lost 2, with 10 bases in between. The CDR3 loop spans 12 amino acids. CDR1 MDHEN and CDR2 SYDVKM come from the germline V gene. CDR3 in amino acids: CASGGKTYEQYV. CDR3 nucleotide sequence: TGTGCCAGCGGAGGGAAGACCTACGAGCAGTACGTC.

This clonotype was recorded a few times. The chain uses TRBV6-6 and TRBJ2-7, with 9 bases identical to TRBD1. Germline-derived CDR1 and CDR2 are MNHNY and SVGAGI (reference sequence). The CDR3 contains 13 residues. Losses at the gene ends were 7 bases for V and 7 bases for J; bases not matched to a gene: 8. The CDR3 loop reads CASTEQGAREQYF. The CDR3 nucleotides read TGTGCCAGCACCGAACAGGGGGCGAGGGAGCAGTACTTC.

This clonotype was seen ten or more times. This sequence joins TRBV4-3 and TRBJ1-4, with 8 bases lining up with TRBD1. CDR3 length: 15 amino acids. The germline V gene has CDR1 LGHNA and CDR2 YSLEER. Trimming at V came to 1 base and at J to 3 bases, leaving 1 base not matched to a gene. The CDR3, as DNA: TGCGCCAGCAGCCAAGCCAGGGGGCCTAATGAAAAACTGTTTTTT. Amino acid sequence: CASSQARGPNEKLFF.

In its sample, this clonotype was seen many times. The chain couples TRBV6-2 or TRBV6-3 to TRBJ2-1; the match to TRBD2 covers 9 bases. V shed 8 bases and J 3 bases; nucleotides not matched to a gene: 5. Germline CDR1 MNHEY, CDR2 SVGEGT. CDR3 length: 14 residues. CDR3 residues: CASGASGDYNEQFF. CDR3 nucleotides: TGTGCCAGCGGGGCTAGCGGGGACTACAATGAGCAGTTCTTC.

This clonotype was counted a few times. CDR3 DNA sequence: TGTGCCAGCAGTTTCTGGCAGGGGAATCAGCCCCAGCATTTT. This sequence encodes CASSFWQGNQPQHF. This chain links TRBV12-3 or TRBV12-4 with TRBJ1-5; D may be TRBD1 (6 bases). This CDR3 is built from 14 residues. The V and J ends lost 3 bases and 4 bases respectively, with 10 bases between them.

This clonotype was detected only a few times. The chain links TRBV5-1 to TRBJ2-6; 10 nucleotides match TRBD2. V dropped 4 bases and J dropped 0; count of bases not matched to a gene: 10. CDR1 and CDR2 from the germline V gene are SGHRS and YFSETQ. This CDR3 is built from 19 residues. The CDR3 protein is CASSVDPSGGFSGANVLTF. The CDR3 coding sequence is TGCGCCAGCAGCGTCGACCCTAGCGGGGGATTCTCTGGGGCCAACGTCCTGACTTTC.

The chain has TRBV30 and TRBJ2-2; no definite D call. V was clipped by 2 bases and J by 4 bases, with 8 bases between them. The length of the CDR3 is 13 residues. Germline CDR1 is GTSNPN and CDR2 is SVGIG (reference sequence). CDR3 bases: TGTGCCTGGAGTTGGAAGGGCACCGGGGAGCTGTTTTTT. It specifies CAWSWKGTGELFF.

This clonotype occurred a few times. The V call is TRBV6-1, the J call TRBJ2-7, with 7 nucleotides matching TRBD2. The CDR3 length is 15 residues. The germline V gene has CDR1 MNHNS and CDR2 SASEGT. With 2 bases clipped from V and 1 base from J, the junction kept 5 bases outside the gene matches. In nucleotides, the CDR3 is TGTGCCAGCAGTGAATATAGTAGCGGGTCCTACGAGCAGTACTTC. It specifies CASSEYSSGSYEQYF.

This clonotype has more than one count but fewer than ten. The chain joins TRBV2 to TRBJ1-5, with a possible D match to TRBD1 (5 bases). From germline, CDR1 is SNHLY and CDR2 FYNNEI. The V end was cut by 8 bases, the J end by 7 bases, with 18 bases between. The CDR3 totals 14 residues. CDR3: CASWSGESQQPQHF. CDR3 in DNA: TGTGCCAGCTGGTCGGGGGAGAGTCAGCAGCCCCAGCATTTT.

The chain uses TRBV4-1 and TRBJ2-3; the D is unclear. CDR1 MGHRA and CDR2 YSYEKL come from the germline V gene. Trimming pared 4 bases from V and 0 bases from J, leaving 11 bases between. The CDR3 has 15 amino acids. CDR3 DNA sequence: TGCGCCAGCAGCCCTCCAACGGCTAGCACAGATACGCAGTATTTT. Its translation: CASSPPTASTDTQYF.

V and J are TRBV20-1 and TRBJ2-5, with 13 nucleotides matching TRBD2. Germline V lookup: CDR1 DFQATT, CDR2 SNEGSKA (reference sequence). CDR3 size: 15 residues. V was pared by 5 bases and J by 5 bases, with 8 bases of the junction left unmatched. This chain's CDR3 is CSAGTGTSGVETQYF. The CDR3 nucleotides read TGCAGTGCTGGAACCGGGACTAGCGGGGTCGAGACCCAGTACTTC.

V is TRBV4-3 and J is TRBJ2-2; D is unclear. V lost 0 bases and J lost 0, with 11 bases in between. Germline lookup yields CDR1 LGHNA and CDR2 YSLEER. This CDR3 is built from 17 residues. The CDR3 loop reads CASSQEVQPSNTGELFF. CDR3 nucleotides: TGCGCCAGCAGCCAAGAAGTCCAGCCGTCGAACACCGGGGAGCTGTTTTTT.

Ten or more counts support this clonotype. CDR3: CAISPSGENYGYTF. In nucleotides, the CDR3 is TGTGCCATCAGTCCCTCAGGGGAAAACTATGGCTACACCTTC. The V call is TRBV10-3, the J call TRBJ1-2; possible D gene TRBD1, 6 bases. Looked up from germline, CDR1 is ENHRY and CDR2 is SYGVKD. Between the trimmed V and J ends, which lost 5 bases and 2 bases, there was a span of 12 bases. The CDR3 covers 14 residues.